This TCR beta chain stems from a study of T cell repertoires in cytomegalovirus infection (dated by TCRdb to between 2019 and 2020). Some background on the complete study: The HLA type of each donor mattered for the analysis, because public TCR beta signatures pointed to carriage of CMV infection along with the matching HLA type. What the research found in general, with its limitations: The ex vivo response was dominated by HLA-C-restricted CMV-specific TCR beta clonotypes, and the single most frequent clonotype in two of eight donors was supplied by these HLA-C-restricted clonotypes. In both this cohort and an independent roughly 350-donor cohort, the cumulative frequency of public TCR beta family members distinguished carriers of CMV infection plus the relevant HLA type.

From the germline V gene (reference sequence), CDR1 is DFQATT and CDR2 is SNEGSKA. The CDR3 runs 13 residues from the cysteine to the phenylalanine. This entry keeps only the CDR3 DNA: 39 bases, framed from base 1. V and J lose 4 bases and 1 base, and a span of 9 bases separates them. These reads were obtained on an Illumina HiSeq 1500. TCRdb ran its own pipeline on the public reads, namely fastp trimming at Q25 and MiXCR clone calling, and kept in-frame beta chains. Rows matching on CDR3 protein sequence are summarized as one entry with the most common DNA and genes. The sample yields some 150,000 distinct CDR3 sequences; about 6.3% were counted once. The top ten clones comprise more than 15% of the sample. This clonotype was detected a few times. The clone's antigen remains unknown. Per-base quality was not reported, and no clone a single base away is much larger than it.

Sequences were obtained from PBMCs. This sequence originates from a human donor in good health (CMV status not recorded). Some clones in this sample may be carry-over from other donors' samples. In this chain, TRBV20-1 is recombined with TRBJ2-3, and the D gene may be TRBD1, 5 bases matching. The nucleotide sequence is given as TGCAGTGCTACCTACAGGCGCACAGATACGCAGTATTTT. This gives the protein CSATYRRTDTQYF.